The clone carrying this T cell receptor (beta chain) was observed a few times. Its target is not known. The CDR3 has 14 amino acids. Trimming took off 9 bases at V and 0 bases at J, with 12 bases between the two ends. Germline V gives CDR1 LNHDA, CDR2 SQIVND (reference sequence). This entry is derived from a study of early stage breast cancer tumors. Study as a whole: Most of the 16 invasive tumors were ER+, PR+ and HER2-.

The study's findings and limits: Blood repertoires resembled normal breast more than tumor.

Method: immunoSEQ multiplex PCR; TCRdb's copy keeps in-frame clones and lacks some. The sample includes about 28,000 clones, around 53% of them seen just once. Tumor samples used roughly 18-55 mg of diced tissue. The clonotype comes from a person in their fifties with breast cancer. This chain links TRBV19 with TRBJ1-3; D is unclear. Sample: breast tumor tissue. CDR3 region: CASGPLASGNTIYF. CDR3 nucleotide sequence: TGTGCCAGCGGGCCGCTCGCCTCTGGAAACACCATATATTTT.